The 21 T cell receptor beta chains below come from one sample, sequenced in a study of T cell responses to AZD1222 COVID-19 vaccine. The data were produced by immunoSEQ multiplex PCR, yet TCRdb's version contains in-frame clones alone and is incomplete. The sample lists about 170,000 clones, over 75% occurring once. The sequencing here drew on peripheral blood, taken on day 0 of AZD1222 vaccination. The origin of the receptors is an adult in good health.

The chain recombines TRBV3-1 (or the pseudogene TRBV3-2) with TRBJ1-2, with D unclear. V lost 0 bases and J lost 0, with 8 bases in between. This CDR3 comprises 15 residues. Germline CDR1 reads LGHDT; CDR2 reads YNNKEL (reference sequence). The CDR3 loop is CASSQEGVSNYGYTF. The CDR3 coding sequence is TGTGCCAGCAGCCAAGAAGGAGTGTCTAACTATGGCTACACCTTC.

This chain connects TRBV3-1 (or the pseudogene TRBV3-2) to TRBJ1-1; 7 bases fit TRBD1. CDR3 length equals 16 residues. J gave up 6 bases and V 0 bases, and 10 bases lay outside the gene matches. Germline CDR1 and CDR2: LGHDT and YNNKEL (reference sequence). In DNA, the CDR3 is TGTGCCAGCAGCCAAGATGGGGGCAGGGGGATGGCTGAAGCTTTCTTT. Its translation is CASSQDGGRGMAEAFF.

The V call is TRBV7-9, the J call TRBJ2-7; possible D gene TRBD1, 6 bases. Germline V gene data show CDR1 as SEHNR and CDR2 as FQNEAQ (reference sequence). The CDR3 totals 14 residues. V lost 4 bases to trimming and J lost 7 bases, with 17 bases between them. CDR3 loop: CASSSIRGVMEQYF. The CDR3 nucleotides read TGTGCCAGCAGCTCAATCAGGGGTGTGATGGAGCAGTACTTC. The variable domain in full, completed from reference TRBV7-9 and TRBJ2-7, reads DTGVSQNPRHKITKRGQNVTFRCDPISEHNRLYWYRQTLGQGPEFLTYFQNEAQLEKSRLLSDRFSAERPKGSFSTLEIQRTEQGDSAMYLCASSSIRGVMEQYFGPGTRLTVT.

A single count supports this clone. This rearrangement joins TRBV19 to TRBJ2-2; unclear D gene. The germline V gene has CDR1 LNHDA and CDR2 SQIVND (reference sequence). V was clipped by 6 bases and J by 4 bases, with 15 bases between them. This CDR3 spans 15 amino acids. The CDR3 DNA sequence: TGTGCCAGTAGGCATCCTGCAGGATCCACCGGGGAGCTGTTTTTT. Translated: CASRHPAGSTGELFF.

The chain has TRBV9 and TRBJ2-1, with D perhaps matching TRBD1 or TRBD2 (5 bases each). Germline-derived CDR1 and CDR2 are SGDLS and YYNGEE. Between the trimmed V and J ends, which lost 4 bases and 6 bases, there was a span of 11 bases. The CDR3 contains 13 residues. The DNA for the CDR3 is TGTGCCAGCAGCCACATTGGGGGCAATGAGCAGTTCTTC. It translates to CASSHIGGNEQFF.

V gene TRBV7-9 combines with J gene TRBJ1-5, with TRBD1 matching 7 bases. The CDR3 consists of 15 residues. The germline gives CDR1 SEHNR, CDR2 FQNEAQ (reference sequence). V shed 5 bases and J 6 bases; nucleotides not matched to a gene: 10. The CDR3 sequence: CASSAQGGASQPQHF. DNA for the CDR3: TGTGCCAGCAGCGCCCAGGGGGGGGCGAGTCAGCCCCAGCATTTT.

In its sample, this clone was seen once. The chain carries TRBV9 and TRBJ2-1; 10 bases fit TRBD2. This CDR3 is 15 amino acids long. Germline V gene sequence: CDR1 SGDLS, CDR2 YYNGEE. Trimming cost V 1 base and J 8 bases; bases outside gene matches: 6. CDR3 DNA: TGTGCCAGCAGCGTATCTTCCCTAGCGGGGGATGAGCAGTTCTTC. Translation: CASSVSSLAGDEQFF.

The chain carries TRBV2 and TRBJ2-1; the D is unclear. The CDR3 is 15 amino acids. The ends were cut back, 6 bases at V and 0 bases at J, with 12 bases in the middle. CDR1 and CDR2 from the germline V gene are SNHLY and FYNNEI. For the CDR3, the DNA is TGTGCCAGCAGAGGACGGAAGAGCTCCTACAATGAGCAGTTCTTC. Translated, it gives CASRGRKSSYNEQFF.

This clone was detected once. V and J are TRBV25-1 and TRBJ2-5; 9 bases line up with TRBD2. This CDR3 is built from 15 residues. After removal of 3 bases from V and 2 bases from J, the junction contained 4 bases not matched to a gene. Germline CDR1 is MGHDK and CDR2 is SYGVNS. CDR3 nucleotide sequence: TGTGCCAGCAGTGAGGGCGGGGGGGCACAAGAGACCCAGTACTTC. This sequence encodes CASSEGGGAQETQYF. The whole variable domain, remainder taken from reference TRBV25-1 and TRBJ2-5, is EADIYQTPRYLVIGTGKKITLECSQTMGHDKMYWYQQDPGMELHLIHYSYGVNSTEKGDLSSESTVSRIRTEHFPLTLESARPSHTSQYLCASSEGGGAQETQYFGPGTRLLVL.

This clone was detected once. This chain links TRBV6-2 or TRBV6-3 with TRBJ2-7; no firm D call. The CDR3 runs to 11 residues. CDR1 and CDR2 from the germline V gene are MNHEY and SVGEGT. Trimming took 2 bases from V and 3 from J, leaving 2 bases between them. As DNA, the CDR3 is TGTGCCAGCAGTTACAACTACGAGCAGTACTTC. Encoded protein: CASSYNYEQYF.

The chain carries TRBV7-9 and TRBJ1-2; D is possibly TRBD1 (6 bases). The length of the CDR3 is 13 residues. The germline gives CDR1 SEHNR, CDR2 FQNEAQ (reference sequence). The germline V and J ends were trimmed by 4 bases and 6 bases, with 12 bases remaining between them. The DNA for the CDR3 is TGTGCCAGCAGCTCAACAGGGAGTGATGGCTACACCTTC. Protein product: CASSSTGSDGYTF.

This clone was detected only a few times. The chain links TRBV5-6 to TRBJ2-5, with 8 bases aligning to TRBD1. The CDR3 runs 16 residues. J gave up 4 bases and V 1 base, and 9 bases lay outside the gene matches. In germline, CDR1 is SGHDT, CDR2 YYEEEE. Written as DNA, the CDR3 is TGTGCCAGCAGCTTGTTGTCCCTCAGGGGGCGAGAGACCCAGTACTTC. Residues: CASSLLSLRGRETQYF.

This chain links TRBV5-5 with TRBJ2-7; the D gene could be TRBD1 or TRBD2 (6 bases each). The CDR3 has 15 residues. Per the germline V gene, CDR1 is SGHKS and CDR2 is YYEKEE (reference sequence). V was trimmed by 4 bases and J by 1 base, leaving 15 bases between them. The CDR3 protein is CASSPGARQSYEQYV. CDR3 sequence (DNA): TGTGCCAGCAGCCCGGGGGCCCGCCAGTCCTACGAGCAGTACGTC.

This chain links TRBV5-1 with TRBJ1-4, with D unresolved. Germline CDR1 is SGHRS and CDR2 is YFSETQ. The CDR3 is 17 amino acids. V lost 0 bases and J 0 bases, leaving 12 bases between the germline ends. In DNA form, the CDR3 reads TGCGCCAGCAGCTTGGGTGGCAGACTCTCAACTAATGAAAAACTGTTTTTT. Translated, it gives CASSLGGRLSTNEKLFF.

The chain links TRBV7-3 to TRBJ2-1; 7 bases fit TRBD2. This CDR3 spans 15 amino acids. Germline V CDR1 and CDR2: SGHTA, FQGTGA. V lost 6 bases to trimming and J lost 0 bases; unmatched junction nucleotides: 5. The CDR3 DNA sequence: TGTGCCAGCAGTTTCGGGGGGTTCTCCTACAATGAGCAGTTCTTC. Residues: CASSFGGFSYNEQFF.

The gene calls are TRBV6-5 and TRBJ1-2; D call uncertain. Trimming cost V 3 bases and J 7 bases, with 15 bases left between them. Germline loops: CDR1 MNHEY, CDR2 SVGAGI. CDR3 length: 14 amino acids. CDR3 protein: CASSYDRLVGGYTF. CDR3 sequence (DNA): TGTGCCAGCAGTTATGATAGACTCGTCGGTGGCTACACCTTC.

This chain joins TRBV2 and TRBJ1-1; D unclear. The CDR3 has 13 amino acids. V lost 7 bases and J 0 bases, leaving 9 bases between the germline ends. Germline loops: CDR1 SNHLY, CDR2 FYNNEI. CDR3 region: CASIGVMNTEAFF. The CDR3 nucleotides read TGTGCCAGCATTGGGGTCATGAACACTGAAGCTTTCTTT.

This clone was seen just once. The CDR3 protein is CASSEAWASGWKQFF. The CDR3 DNA sequence: TGTGCCAGCAGTGAAGCATGGGCTAGCGGGTGGAAGCAGTTCTTC. The chain recombines TRBV2 with TRBJ2-1; TRBD2 aligns across 8 bases. CDR1 and CDR2 (germline): SNHLY, FYNNEI. Germline trimming cut 0 bases from V and 11 bases from J; bases unmatched to any gene: 9. The CDR3 runs to 15 residues.

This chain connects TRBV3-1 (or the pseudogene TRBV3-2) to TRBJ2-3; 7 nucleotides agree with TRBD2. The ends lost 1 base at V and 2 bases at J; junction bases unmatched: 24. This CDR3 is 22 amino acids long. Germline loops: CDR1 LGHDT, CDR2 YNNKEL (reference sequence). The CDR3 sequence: CASSQVGQQEGGGGPTTDTQYF. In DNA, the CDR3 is TGTGCCAGCAGCCAAGTAGGTCAACAAGAGGGTGGCGGGGGACCCACCACAGATACGCAGTATTTT.

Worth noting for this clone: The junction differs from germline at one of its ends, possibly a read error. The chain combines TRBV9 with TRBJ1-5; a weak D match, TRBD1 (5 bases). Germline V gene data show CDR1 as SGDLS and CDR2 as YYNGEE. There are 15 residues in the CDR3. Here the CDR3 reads CASSVAGGSSQPQHF. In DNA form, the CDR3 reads TGTGCCAGCAGCGTAGCTGGGGGAAGCAGTCAGCCCCAGCATTTT. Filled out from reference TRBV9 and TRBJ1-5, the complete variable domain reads DSGVTQTPKHLITATGQRVTLRCSPRSGDLSVYWYQQSLDQGLQFLIQYYNGEERAKGNILERFSAQQFPDLHSELNLSSLELGDSALYFCASSVAGGSSQPQHFGDGTRLSIL.

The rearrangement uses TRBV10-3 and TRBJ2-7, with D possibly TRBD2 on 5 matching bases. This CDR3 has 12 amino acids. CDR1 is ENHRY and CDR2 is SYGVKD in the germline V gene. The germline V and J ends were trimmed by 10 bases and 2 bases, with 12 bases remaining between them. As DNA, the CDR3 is TGTGCCACGTCGAGGGATACCTACGAGCAGTACGTC. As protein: CATSRDTYEQYV.